This T cell receptor (beta chain) was retrieved from a study of human T cells and chemical hapten exposure. The wider study: The study lasted around 5 months, and patients were dosed weekly with diphenylcyclopropenone on the scalp throughout.

This clonotype was counted between two and nine times. Its antigen is currently unknown. In germline, CDR1 is SGHVS, CDR2 FQNEAQ. The CDR3 has 17 residues. Trimming cost V 1 base and J 2 bases; bases outside gene matches: 11. Original processing methods: There were a median of around 100,000 TCRs per sample, with a range from about 20,000 to 700,000. TCRdb re-called the RACE reads through MiXCR, storing one row per CDR3 protein. TCRdb's processing, not the authors' own work, is the source of the V and J calls. The sample includes tens of thousands of distinct CDR3 sequences, 11% of them seen just once. Findings and caveats of the study: Those TCRs sitting above 1 in 1000 frequency stayed the same with DPC sensitization.

The sample's time point: pre-sensitization, week 0. Documented treatment: therapeutic diphenylcyclopropenone sensitization with weekly scalp DPC. The study drew its donors from alopecia patients who were 18 to 70 years old and suitable for DPC. This sample comprised whole blood, obtained in connection with sensitization to the hapten diphenylcyclopropenone (DPC). V gene TRBV7-8 combines with J gene TRBJ2-7, with 7 bases aligning to TRBD2. This clonotype was obtained from a woman aged 50 to 65 with alopecia areata. Some clones in this sample may be carry-over from other donors' samples. The DNA of the CDR3 is TGTGCCAGCAGCTTAGTATCCGGCCAGCGGGAACCCTACGAGCAGTACTTC. This sequence encodes CASSLVSGQREPYEQYF.